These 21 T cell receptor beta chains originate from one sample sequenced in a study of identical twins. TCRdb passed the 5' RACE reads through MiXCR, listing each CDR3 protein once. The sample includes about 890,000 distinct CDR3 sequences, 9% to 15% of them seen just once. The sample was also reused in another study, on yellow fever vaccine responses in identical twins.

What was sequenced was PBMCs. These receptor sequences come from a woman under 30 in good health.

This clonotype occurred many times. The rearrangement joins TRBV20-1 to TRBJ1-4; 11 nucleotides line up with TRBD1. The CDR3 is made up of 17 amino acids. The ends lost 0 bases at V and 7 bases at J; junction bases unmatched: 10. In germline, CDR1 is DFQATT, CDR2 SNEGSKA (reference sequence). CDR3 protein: CSARDYSGQGALEKLFF. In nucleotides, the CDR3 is TGCAGTGCTAGAGATTACTCAGGACAGGGGGCGCTTGAAAAACTGTTTTTT.

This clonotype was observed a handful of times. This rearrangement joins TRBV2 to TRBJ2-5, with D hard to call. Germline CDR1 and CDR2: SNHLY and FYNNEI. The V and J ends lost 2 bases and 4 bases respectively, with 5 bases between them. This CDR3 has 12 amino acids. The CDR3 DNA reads TGTGCCAGCAGTGAAAGGCCAGAGACCCAGTACTTC. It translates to CASSERPETQYF.

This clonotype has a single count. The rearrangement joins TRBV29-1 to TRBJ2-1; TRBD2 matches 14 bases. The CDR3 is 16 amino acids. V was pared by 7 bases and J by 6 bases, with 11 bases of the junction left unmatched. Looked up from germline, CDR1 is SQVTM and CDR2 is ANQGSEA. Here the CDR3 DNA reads TGCAGCGCCCCCGGACTAGCGGGGGGTTTAGGCAATGAGCAGTTCTTC. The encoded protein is CSAPGLAGGLGNEQFF.

Here the CDR3 reads CAIRDRLDGYTF. In DNA form, the CDR3 reads TGTGCCATCAGGGACCGACTCGATGGCTACACCTTC. This sequence joins TRBV24-1 and TRBJ1-2; weak D call: TRBD1 (5 bases). Germline V gene lookup returns CDR1 KGHDR and CDR2 SFDVKD. The CDR3 is made up of 12 amino acids. V lost 11 bases to trimming and J lost 6 bases, with 15 bases between them.

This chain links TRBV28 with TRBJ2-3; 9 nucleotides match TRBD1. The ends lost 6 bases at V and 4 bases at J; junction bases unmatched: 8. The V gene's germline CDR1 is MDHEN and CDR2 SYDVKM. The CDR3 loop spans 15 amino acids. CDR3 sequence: CASSSGTGRADTQYF. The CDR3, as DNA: TGTGCCAGCAGCTCCGGGACAGGGAGAGCAGATACGCAGTATTTT. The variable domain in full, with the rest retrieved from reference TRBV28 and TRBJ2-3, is DVKVTQSSRYLVKRTGEKVFLECVQDMDHENMFWYRQDPGLGLRLIYFSYDVKMKEKGDIPEGYSVSREKKERFSLILESASTNQTSMYLCASSSGTGRADTQYFGPGTRLTVL.

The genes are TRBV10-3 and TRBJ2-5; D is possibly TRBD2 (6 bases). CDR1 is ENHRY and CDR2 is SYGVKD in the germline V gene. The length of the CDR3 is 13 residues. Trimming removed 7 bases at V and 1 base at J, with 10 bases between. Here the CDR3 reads CAINGGPQETQYF. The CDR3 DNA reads TGTGCCATCAACGGAGGGCCCCAAGAGACCCAGTACTTC.

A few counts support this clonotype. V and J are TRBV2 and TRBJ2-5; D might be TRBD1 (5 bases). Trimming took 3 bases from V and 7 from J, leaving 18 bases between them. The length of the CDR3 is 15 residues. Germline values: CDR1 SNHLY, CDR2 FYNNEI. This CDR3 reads CASSEEPRAPGTQYF. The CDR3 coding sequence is TGTGCCAGCAGTGAGGAGCCCAGGGCCCCCGGGACCCAGTACTTC.

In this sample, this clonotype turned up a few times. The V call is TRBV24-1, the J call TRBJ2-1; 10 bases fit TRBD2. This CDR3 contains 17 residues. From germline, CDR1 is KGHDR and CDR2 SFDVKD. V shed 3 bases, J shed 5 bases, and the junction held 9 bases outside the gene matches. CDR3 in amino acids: CATSDITGTSVHNEQFF. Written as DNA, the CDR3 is TGTGCCACCAGTGATATTACCGGGACTAGCGTGCACAATGAGCAGTTCTTC.

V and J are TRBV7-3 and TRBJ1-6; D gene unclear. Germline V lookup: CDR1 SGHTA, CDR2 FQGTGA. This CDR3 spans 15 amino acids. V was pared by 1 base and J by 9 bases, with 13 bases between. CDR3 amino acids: CASSLSPEFSSPLHF. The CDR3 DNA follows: TGTGCCAGCAGCTTAAGCCCGGAATTTAGTTCACCCCTCCACTTT.

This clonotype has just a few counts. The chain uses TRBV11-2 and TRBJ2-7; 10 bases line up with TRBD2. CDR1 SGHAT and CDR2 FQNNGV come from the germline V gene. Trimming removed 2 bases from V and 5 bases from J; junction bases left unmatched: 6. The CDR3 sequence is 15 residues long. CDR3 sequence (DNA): TGTGCCAGCAGCTTAATAGCGGGGGGTTTCCACGAGCAGTACGTC. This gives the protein CASSLIAGGFHEQYV.

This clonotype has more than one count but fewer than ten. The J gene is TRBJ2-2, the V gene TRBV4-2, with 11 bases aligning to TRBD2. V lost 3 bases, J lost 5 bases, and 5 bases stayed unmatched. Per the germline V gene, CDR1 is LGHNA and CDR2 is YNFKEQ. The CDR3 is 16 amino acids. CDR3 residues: CASSQIAGGETGELFF. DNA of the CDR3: TGTGCCAGCAGCCAGATAGCGGGAGGGGAGACCGGGGAGCTGTTTTTT.

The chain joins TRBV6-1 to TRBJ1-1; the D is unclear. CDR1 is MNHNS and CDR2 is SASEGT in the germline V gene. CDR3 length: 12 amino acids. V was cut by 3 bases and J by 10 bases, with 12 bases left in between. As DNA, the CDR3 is TGTGCCAGCAGTGATGGTCCCCCAGGAGCTTTCTTT. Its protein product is CASSDGPPGAFF.

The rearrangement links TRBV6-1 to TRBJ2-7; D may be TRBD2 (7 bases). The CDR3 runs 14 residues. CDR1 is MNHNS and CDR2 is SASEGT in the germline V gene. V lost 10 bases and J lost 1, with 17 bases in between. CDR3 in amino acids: CATWEGVESYEQYV. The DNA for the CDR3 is TGTGCCACTTGGGAGGGGGTAGAATCCTACGAGCAGTACGTC.

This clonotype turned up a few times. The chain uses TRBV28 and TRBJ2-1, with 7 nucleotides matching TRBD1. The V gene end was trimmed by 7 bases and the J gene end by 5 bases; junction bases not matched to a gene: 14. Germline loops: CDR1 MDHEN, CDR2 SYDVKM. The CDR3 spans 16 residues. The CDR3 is CASNTPLATGDNEQFF. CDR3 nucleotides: TGTGCCAGCAACACCCCGCTGGCAACAGGGGACAATGAGCAGTTCTTC.

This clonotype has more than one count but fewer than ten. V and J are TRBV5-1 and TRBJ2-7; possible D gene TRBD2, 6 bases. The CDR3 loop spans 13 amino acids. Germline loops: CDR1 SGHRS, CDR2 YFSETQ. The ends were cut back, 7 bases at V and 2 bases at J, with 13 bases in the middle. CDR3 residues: CASWDLEPYEQYF. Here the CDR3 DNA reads TGCGCCAGCTGGGACTTGGAGCCCTACGAGCAGTACTTC. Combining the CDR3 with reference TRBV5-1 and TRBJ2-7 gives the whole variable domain KAGVTQTPRYLIKTRGQQVTLSCSPISGHRSVSWYQQTPGQGLQFLFEYFSETQRNKGNFPGRFSGRQFSNSRSEMNVSTLELGDSALYLCASWDLEPYEQYFGPGTRLTVT.

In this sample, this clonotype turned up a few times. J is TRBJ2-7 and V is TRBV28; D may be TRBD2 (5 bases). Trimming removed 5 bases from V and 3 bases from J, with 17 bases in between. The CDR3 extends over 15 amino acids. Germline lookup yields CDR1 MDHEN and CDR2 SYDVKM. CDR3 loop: CASSPPGLKDYEQYF. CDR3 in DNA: TGTGCCAGCAGTCCACCAGGACTCAAAGACTACGAGCAGTACTTC.

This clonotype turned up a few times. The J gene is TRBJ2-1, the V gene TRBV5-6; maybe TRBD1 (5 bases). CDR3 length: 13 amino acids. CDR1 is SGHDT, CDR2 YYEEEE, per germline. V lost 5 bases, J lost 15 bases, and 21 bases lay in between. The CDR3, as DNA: TGTGCCAGCAGTTGGGATTCTGGGGAAAGGGGGTTCTTC. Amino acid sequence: CASSWDSGERGFF.

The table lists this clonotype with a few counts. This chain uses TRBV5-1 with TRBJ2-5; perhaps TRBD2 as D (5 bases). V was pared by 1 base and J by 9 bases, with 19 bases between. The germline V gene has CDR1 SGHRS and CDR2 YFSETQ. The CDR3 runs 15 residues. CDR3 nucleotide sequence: TGCGCCAGCAGCTTGAGCTCCCAGACGATGGGAGCCCAGTACTTC. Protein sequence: CASSLSSQTMGAQYF.

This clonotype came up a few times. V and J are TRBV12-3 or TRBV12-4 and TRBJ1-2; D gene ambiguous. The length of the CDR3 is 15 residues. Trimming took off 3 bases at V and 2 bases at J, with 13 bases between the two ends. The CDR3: CASSLVSGLNYGYTF. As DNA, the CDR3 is TGTGCCAGCAGTTTGGTTTCGGGTTTAAACTATGGCTACACCTTC.

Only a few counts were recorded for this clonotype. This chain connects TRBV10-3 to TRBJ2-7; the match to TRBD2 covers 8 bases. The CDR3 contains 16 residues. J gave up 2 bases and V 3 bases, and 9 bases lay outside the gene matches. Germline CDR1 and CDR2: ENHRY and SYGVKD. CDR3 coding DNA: TGTGCCATCAGTGATGGCTGGGGGACTAGTACCTACGAGCAGTACTTC. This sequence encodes CAISDGWGTSTYEQYF.

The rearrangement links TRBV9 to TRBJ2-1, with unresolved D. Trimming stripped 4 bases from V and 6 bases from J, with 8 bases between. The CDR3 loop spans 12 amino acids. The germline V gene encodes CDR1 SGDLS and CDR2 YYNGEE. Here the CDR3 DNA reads TGTGCCAGCAGCAGAGCTCCCAATGAGCAGTTCTTC. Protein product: CASSRAPNEQFF.